Shown below are 10 T cell receptor beta chains from a single sample sequenced in a study of identical twins (dated by TCRdb to 2016 to 2017). Libraries were built with 5' RACE. Sequencing relied on an Illumina HiSeq 2000. TCRdb ran its own pipeline on the public reads, namely fastp trimming at Q25 and MiXCR clone calling, and kept in-frame beta chains. Each record represents a unique CDR3 protein, reported with the most common genes and DNA among its rows. In this sample the table shows some 460,000 distinct CDR3 sequences, approximately 15% of which occur a single time. In total, the top ten clones hold over 0.5% of the sample. These same records also appear under a second study, on yellow fever vaccine responses in identical twins.

The material sequenced was CD4+ T cells sorted from blood. The receptors come from a woman aged 18-29 years in good health.

Many counts were recorded for this clonotype. The CDR3 DNA follows: TGTGCCAGCAGCTTAGCAGGGTCACCGAACACTGAAGCTTTCTTT. Its translation is CASSLAGSPNTEAFF. The J gene is TRBJ1-1, the V gene TRBV7-9; the D is unclear. Germline V gives CDR1 SEHNR, CDR2 FQNEAQ (reference sequence). CDR3 length equals 15 residues. Trimming shortened V by 0 bases and J by 1 base, and 9 bases separated the two germline ends.

A note on this clonotype: One end of the junction fails to match germline, which may point to a read error. This chain connects TRBV7-3 to TRBJ2-3, with a weak D call TRBD1 (6 bases). This CDR3 is built from 15 residues. Germline CDR1 and CDR2: SGHTA and FQGTGA. CDR3 residues: CASRLNRTGTDTQYF. CDR3 sequence (DNA): TGTGCCAGCAGATTAAATAGGACAGGCACAGATACGCAGTATTTT.

As concerns this clonotype: A read error may be the cause here, since a much bigger clone is one base away. The chain joins TRBV7-8 to TRBJ2-1; TRBD1 matches 9 bases. From germline, CDR1 is SGHVS and CDR2 FQNEAQ. The length of the CDR3 is 18 residues. The CDR3 loop is CASSRRDRASVAYNELFF. The CDR3 coding sequence is TGTGCCAGCAGCCGCCGGGACAGGGCTTCTGTGGCCTACAATGAGCTGTTCTTC.

V usage is TRBV3-1 and J usage is TRBJ2-7, with 8 bases aligning to TRBD2. V gave up 1 base and J gave up 3 bases; unmatched junction bases: 5. The CDR3 extends over 15 amino acids. Germline V CDR1 and CDR2: LGHDT, YNNKEL (reference sequence). The CDR3 DNA sequence: TGTGCCAGCAGCCAAGGGACTAGCACCAACTACGAGCAGTACTTC. Its protein product is CASSQGTSTNYEQYF.

This clonotype appeared many times. This chain links TRBV7-9 with TRBJ2-7, with 7 bases lining up with TRBD1. V trimming: 1 base; J trimming: 2 bases; junction bases outside the gene matches: 11. This CDR3 has 17 residues. Germline CDR1 SEHNR, CDR2 FQNEAQ (reference sequence). Written as DNA, the CDR3 is TGTGCCAGCAGCTTAGTTACGAAACAGGGGCTCACCTACGAGCAGTACTTC. Protein product: CASSLVTKQGLTYEQYF.

This clonotype has only a few counts. The genes are TRBV28 and TRBJ2-7; 13 bases are a match to TRBD2. The CDR3 has 15 residues. Germline-derived CDR1 and CDR2 are MDHEN and SYDVKM. The V segment lost 6 bases and the J segment 7 bases; nucleotides outside the gene matches: 9. The DNA for the CDR3 is TGTGCCAGCAGCCCGCGGACTAGCGGGGGAGGTGAGCAGTACTTC. This gives the protein CASSPRTSGGGEQYF.

With regard to this clonotype: As the CDR3 is not closed by the conserved phenylalanine or tryptophan, this likely results from a read error. The gene calls are TRBV6-5 and TRBJ2-1; D is undetermined. Trimming pared 2 bases from V and 3 bases from J, leaving 11 bases between. This CDR3 is built from 15 residues. Per the germline V gene, CDR1 is MNHEY and CDR2 is SVGAGI. CDR3 loop: CASSYKRVSYNEQFI. In DNA, the CDR3 is TGTGCCAGCAGTTACAAACGGGTTAGCTACAATGAGCAGTTCATC.

The chain links TRBV11-1 to TRBJ2-1; 7 bases are shared with TRBD2. V shed 5 bases, J shed 0 bases, and the junction held 19 bases outside the gene matches. The CDR3 is made up of 20 amino acids. Germline CDR1 reads SGHAT; CDR2 reads FQDESV (reference sequence). The CDR3 sequence: CASSARLAASYSASYNEQFF. The CDR3 DNA sequence: TGTGCCAGCAGCGCCCGACTAGCAGCATCGTACTCAGCCTCCTACAATGAGCAGTTCTTC.

This clonotype was counted only a few times. This chain links TRBV2 with TRBJ2-2; D gene uncertain. Germline-derived CDR1 and CDR2 are SNHLY and FYNNEI. CDR3 length: 15 residues. Trimming left V 7 bases short and J 2 bases short, with 14 bases between. CDR3 sequence: CASNLFGVNTGELFF. For the CDR3, the DNA is TGTGCCAGCAACCTCTTTGGGGTAAACACCGGGGAGCTGTTTTTT.

This clonotype was counted a few times. This sequence joins TRBV29-1 and TRBJ2-7; D not certain. Trimming removed 6 bases at V and 3 bases at J, with 12 bases between. This CDR3 is 12 amino acids long. Germline CDR1 reads SQVTM; CDR2 reads ANQGSEA. CDR3: CSVKLADYEQYF. Here the CDR3 DNA reads TGCAGCGTAAAGTTGGCGGACTACGAGCAGTACTTC.